This is a list of T cell receptor beta chains from one sample in a study of CD8+ T cells in alopecia areata. Here immunoSEQ multiplex PCR was the method, and the copy in TCRdb shows in-frame clones only, minus some. The sample consists of 95,000 to 100,000 clones, roughly 60% of them appearing once. Specimen: CD8+ T cells sorted from blood, collected at approximately week 60, from a patient treated with tofacitinib. The receptors derive from a human donor with alopecia areata. CDR3s include the opening cysteine and the closing phenylalanine or tryptophan. A D gene is named only where the DNA matches it firmly. Clone sizes are given selectively: once, few, many, or a class where the clone is expanded.

J | size | length | V | D | CDR3 | DNA
TRBJ2-4 | few | 11 | TRBV5-1 | TRBD1 | CASSNGDSQYF | TGCGCCAGCTCAAACGGGGACAGTCAGTACTTC
TRBJ2-1 | - | 10 | TRBV6-1 | TRBD2 | CAAGYNEQFF | TGCGCAGCGGGGTACAATGAGCAGTTCTTC
TRBJ2-5 | - | 17 | TRBV13 | TRBD2 | CASSIKPGLAVQETQYF | TGTGCCAGCAGCATTAAACCGGGACTAGCGGTCCAAGAGACCCAGTACTTC
TRBJ1-1 | - | 21 | TRBV29-1 | TRBD1 | CSVEAWGDRSPNFFANTEAFF | TGCAGCGTTGAAGCCTGGGGGGACAGGAGCCCCAACTTCTTTGCGAACACTGAAGCTTTCTTT
TRBJ2-7 | few | 10 | TRBV29-1 | TRBD2 | CSVRGDEQYF | TGCAGCGTTCGGGGGGATGAGCAGTACTTC
TRBJ1-2 | - | 13 | TRBV10-2 | TRBD1 | CASSGQGNYGYTF | TGCGCCAGCAGTGGACAGGGAAACTATGGCTACACCTTC
TRBJ1-2 | - | 11 | TRBV6-1 | TRBD1 | CAIRGQGRYTF | TGTGCCATTCGGGGACAGGGGCGCTACACCTTC
TRBJ1-2 | - | 15 | TRBV27 | TRBD1 | CASSIGTGTNYGYTF | TGTGCCAGCAGTATCGGGACAGGGACTAACTATGGCTACACCTTC
TRBJ2-7 | - | 15 | TRBV5-1 | - | CASSLAPGPTYEQYF | TGCGCCAGCAGCTTGGCCCCAGGTCCAACCTACGAGCAGTACTTC
TRBJ2-7 | - | 16 | TRBV4-1 | - | CASSQDRGSGSYEQYF | TGCGCCAGCAGCCAAGATCGGGGTAGCGGATCCTACGAGCAGTACTTC
TRBJ2-7 | - | 15 | TRBV15 | - | CATSSDRGSSYEQYF | TGTGCCACCAGCAGTGACCGGGGGAGCTCCTACGAGCAGTACTTC
TRBJ2-3 | once | 16 | TRBV18 | - | CASSPWGRRGTDTQYF | TGTGCCAGCTCACCATGGGGGCGCAGAGGCACAGATACGCAGTATTTT
TRBJ1-1 | - | 15 | TRBV13 | TRBD1 | CASSLGGQGNAEAFF | TGTGCCAGCAGCTTAGGGGGACAGGGGAATGCTGAAGCTTTCTTT